This T cell receptor beta chain was captured by sequencing in a study of cytomegalovirus exposure and HLA in healthy donors. Study-wide points: More clonal expansion characterized HLA-associated TCR beta chains than equally common others in a later analysis. For most TCR beta V segments, an earlier analysis put the productive rate at about 87% or about 30% of the time.

Details on this clone: The antigen is unknown.

The donors comprised healthy bone marrow donors. At sampling all donors were nominally healthy, likely with unrecorded immune exposures. V was shortened by 1 base and J by 5 bases, with 7 bases between the two germline ends. Germline loops: CDR1 SGHRS, CDR2 YFSETQ. This CDR3 has 13 residues. 60 Vbeta and 13 Jbeta primers were used in PCR. Sequencing was performed with immunoSEQ multiplex PCR; in TCRdb, only in-frame clones are kept and a portion is missing. The sample holds about 130,000 clones, approximately 89% seen once. Sequencing used PBMCs. This TCR was sampled from a young woman in good health and CMV-seropositive. The chain employs TRBV5-1 and TRBJ2-1; TRBD2 is a possible D gene (5 bases). This chain's CDR3 is CASSLREHNEQFF. In DNA form, the CDR3 reads TGCGCCAGCAGCTTGAGGGAGCACAATGAGCAGTTCTTC.